This TCR beta chain is drawn from a study of T cell clonotyping in hematopoietic cell transplantation. Study results and caveats: CD4 and CD8 repertoire contributions could not be separated without sorting.

As concerns this clone: Its antigen remains unknown.

Assay: immunoSEQ multiplex PCR; the TCRdb copy retains only in-frame clones and omits some. The profile shows approximately 75,000 clones, over 90% of them singletons. Sequenced material: peripheral blood mononuclear cells. The TCR originated in a man over 45 in good health. Some clones in this sample may be carry-over from other donors' samples.

CDR3 in amino acids: CASSLGAVARRPLHF. As DNA, the CDR3 is TGTGCCAGCAGCTTGGGGGCGGTGGCGAGGAGACCCCTCCACTTT. The rearrangement uses TRBV5-5 and TRBJ1-6; no clear D gene. Germline V lookup: CDR1 SGHKS, CDR2 YYEKEE (reference sequence). This CDR3 region has 15 residues. Trimming stripped 0 bases from V and 12 bases from J, with 16 bases between.